The 3 T cell receptor beta chains below were found in one sample sequenced in a study of high-grade serous ovarian cancer treatment subgroups. TCRdb keeps only in-frame clones here, not all; method: immunoSEQ multiplex PCR. This table holds several thousand clones, about 80% found once. The tumor samples were collected prior to definitive surgery or chemotherapy. Sequencing was carried out using tumor tissue. These receptors all stem from a human donor with high-grade serous ovarian cancer.

This clone was picked up one time. The chain couples TRBV2 to TRBJ2-5; possible D gene TRBD2, 5 bases. Germline loops: CDR1 SNHLY, CDR2 FYNNEI. The CDR3 contains 14 residues. Trimming cost V 4 bases and J 1 base, with 10 bases left between them. The CDR3 DNA is TGTGCCAGCAGTGTCTTGGCGGGCCAAGAGACCCAGTACTTC. Its translation is CASSVLAGQETQYF.

The chain links TRBV19 to TRBJ2-1; TRBD2 matches at 9 bases. CDR1 LNHDA and CDR2 SQIVND come from the germline V gene (reference sequence). Losses at the gene ends were 3 bases for V and 9 bases for J; bases not matched to a gene: 6. This CDR3 spans 14 amino acids. The CDR3 bases are TGTGCCAGTAGTATGCGTACTAGCGGGTTTGAGCAGTTCTTC. Protein sequence: CASSMRTSGFEQFF.

This clone has just a few counts. J is TRBJ1-2 and V is TRBV29-1; no reliable D call. The germline V gene has CDR1 SQVTM and CDR2 ANQGSEA. Trimming pared 4 bases from V and 0 bases from J, leaving 3 bases between. This CDR3 is built from 11 residues. CDR3: CSVAANYGYTF. For the CDR3, the DNA is TGCAGCGTTGCAGCTAACTATGGCTACACCTTC.